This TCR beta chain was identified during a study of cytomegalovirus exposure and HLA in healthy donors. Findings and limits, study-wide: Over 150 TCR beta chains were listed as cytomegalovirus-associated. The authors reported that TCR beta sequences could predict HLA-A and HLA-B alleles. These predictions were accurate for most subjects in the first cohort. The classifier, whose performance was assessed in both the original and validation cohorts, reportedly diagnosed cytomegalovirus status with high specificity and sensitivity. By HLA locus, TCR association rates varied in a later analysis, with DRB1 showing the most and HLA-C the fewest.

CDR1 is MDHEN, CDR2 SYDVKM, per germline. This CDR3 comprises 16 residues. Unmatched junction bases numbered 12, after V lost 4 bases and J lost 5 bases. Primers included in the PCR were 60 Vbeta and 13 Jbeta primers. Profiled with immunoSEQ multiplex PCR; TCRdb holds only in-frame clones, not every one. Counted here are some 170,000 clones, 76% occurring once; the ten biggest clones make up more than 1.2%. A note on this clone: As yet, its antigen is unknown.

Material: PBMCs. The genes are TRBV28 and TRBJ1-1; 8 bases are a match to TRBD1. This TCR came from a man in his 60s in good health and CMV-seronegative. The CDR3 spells CASSSDSQGGRTEAFF. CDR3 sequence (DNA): TGTGCCAGCAGTTCTGACTCACAGGGGGGGAGGACTGAAGCTTTCTTT.